This T cell receptor beta chain came from a study of Ad26.COV2.S vaccination and SARS-CoV-2 variants. Study-level information: Into the muscle, Ad26.COV2.S was dosed once or twice, 56 days apart.

V lost 3 bases, J lost 0 bases, and 3 bases stayed unmatched. The CDR3 extends over 15 amino acids. Germline V CDR1 and CDR2: MGHDK, SYGVNS. The repertoire was sequenced with immunoSEQ multiplex PCR; TCRdb's copy has only in-frame clones and lacks some. The top ten clones hold roughly 10% of a sample with around 240,000 clones, roughly 90% of them seen once. Treatment meaning: roughly 18 received Ad26.COV2.S at low or high dose, single or two shots; several received placebo; per-sample allocation not given. Sampling took place 63 days after the first vaccine or placebo injection. The V and J genes are TRBV25-1 and TRBJ2-3, with 7 bases matching TRBD2. The sample was peripheral blood, taken in a trial of Ad26.COV2.S vaccine versus placebo. The receptor was isolated from a person between 18 and 65 years old who received the Ad26.COV2.S COVID-19 vaccine or a placebo. The CDR3: CASSDPAGSTDTQYF. The CDR3 DNA reads TGTGCCAGCAGTGACCCAGCGGGGAGCACAGATACGCAGTATTTT.